This T cell receptor (beta chain) is drawn from a study of blood T cell repertoires in COVID-19 (TCRdb year 2020). Looking at the study overall: Samples covering the acute and convalescent phases of COVID-19 were provided by collaborators in the United States, Italy and Spain. The material from the prospective study consisted of cDNA or gDNA derived from T cells, B-cell-depleted T cells, or PBMCs. Deeply sampled blood TCRbeta repertoires from subjects exposed to, actively infected with, or recovered from COVID-19 were included in the dataset. The repertoires were made available in a free public database intended to serve as a resource for research on the immune response to SARS-CoV-2. Samples came from the ongoing ImmuneRACE study (first 160 participants) plus 1,254 subjects from 6 global collaborators. A de-identified subject ID, COVID-19 status, age in years and sex were almost always included in the sample metadata. Where HLA class I and class II types were available, the types were taken from metadata supplied by the sample provider, not from assay-based typing.

This clone turned up a few times. Its antigen is unknown. Nothing much larger sits one base from this clone, and base qualities are not available. V loses 3 bases, J loses 2 bases, and the germline ends lie 16 bases apart. As encoded in the germline V gene (reference sequence), CDR1 is LNHDA while CDR2 is SQIVND. Taken from cysteine to phenylalanine, the CDR3 has 16 residues. Here the CDR3 DNA is all that survives: 48 bases in frame from base 1. Collaborating institutions collected whole blood in K2EDTA tubes following their own protocols. For TCRbeta analysis, collaborators shipped samples in one of three forms: frozen whole blood, isolated PBMCs, or DNA extracted from either of those sample types. General conclusions and limits of the study: Clinical and demographic metadata were provided uncurated, with the amount varying by source and participant.

TCRbeta CDR3 regions were amplified from genomic DNA by means of the immunoSEQ Assay, a bias-controlled multiplex PCR. On the study's bioinformatics: Within the assay, amplification of reference gene primers was used to estimate how many nucleated cells each sample contained. Sequence reads were collapsed and filtered to measure the absolute abundance of every unique TCRbeta CDR3 rearrangement. For each sample, productive Simpson clonality was calculated by taking the square root of Simpson's diversity index across productive rearrangements. TCRdb mirrors the immuneACCESS table, restricted to in-frame sequences. Some clones are absent from its copies; in checked studies, under half trace to an unresolved V gene, and the reason for the others is unknown. Clone size and V and J calls were adopted from that table, with D and trimming inferred from the DNA. Counted in this sample were some 100,000 clones; about 81% of them appeared once. Less than 15% of the sample lies in the top ten.

The sequencing input was peripheral blood. The sequence is built from TRBV19 and TRBJ1-1; a weak D assignment points to TRBD1 (6 bases agree). The TCR originated in a human donor in a cohort sampled during active COVID-19. The CDR3: CASSMGWAGENTEAFF. Read as DNA, the sequence is TGTGCCAGTAGTATGGGGTGGGCAGGGGAAAACACTGAAGCTTTCTTT.